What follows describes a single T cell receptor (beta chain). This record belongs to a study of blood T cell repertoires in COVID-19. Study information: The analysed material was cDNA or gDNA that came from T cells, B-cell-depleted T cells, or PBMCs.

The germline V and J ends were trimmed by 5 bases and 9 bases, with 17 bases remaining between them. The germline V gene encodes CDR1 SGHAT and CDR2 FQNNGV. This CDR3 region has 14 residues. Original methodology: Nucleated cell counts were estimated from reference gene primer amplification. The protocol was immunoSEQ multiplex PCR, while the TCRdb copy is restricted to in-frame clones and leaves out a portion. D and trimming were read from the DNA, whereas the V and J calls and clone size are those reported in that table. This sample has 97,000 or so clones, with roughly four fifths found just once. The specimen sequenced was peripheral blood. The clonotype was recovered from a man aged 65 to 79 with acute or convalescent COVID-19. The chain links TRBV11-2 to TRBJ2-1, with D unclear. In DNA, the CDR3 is TGTGCCAGCAGCATTTCCTCCCTCGGTCGTGAGCAGTTCTTC. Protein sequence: CASSISSLGREQFF.